The 21 T cell receptor beta chains listed next were all sequenced from one sample in a study of blood T cell repertoires in COVID-19 (dated by TCRdb to about 2020). The library was prepared using the immunoSEQ multiplex PCR assay. Held by TCRdb, this immuneACCESS table contains in-frame sequences only and omits some clones. Under half of the omission traces to an unresolved V gene where checked; the cause of the rest is unknown. The sample profile shows around 200,000 clones; 87% of them were found once. The ten largest account for 10% to 15% of the sample. Input material: peripheral blood. Every receptor here comes from a woman under 30 who had recovered from COVID-19.

The J gene is TRBJ1-5, the V gene TRBV4-3; 10 positions match TRBD1. Germline CDR1 is LGHNA and CDR2 is YSLEER. This CDR3 has 18 residues. J lost 0 bases, V lost 0 bases, and 5 bases had no gene match. The CDR3: CASSQEDRGLHSNQPQHF. CDR3 nucleotide sequence: TGCGCCAGCAGCCAAGAAGACAGGGGGCTTCATAGCAATCAGCCCCAGCATTTT.

The chain joins TRBV7-9 to TRBJ1-2, with 7 bases fitting TRBD1. V was clipped by 5 bases and J by 2 bases; unmatched bases: 8. The CDR3 length is 15 residues. CDR1 is SEHNR and CDR2 is FQNEAQ in the germline V gene (reference sequence). CDR3 amino acids: CASSHRDSINYGYTF. In DNA, the CDR3 is TGTGCCAGCAGCCACAGGGACAGCATAAACTATGGCTACACCTTC.

V usage is TRBV19 and J usage is TRBJ2-7; possibly TRBD2 for D (6 bases). V dropped 7 bases and J dropped 1 base, with 11 bases sitting between them. Germline assignment: CDR1 LNHDA and CDR2 SQIVND (reference sequence). The CDR3 is made up of 13 amino acids. The CDR3 loop is CASTPRGSYEQYF. The CDR3 nucleotides are TGTGCCAGTACCCCGCGGGGATCCTACGAGCAGTACTTC.

In this sample, this clone turned up once. The V gene is TRBV14, the J gene TRBJ2-7; 8 bases agree with TRBD2. J gave up 0 bases and V 5 bases, and 3 bases lay outside the gene matches. Germline CDR1 SGHDN, CDR2 FVKESK. The CDR3 has 14 amino acids. The CDR3 sequence: CASSRSGSSYEQYF. In DNA form, the CDR3 reads TGTGCCAGCAGCAGAAGCGGGAGCTCCTACGAGCAGTACTTC.

The table lists this clone with a few counts. The chain combines TRBV6-4 with TRBJ2-1, with 7 bases fitting TRBD1. Germline loops: CDR1 MRHNA, CDR2 SNTAGT. The CDR3 has 12 amino acids. Trimming removed 6 bases from V and 10 bases from J; junction bases left unmatched: 6. The CDR3 here is CASSAKGGEQFF. CDR3 bases: TGTGCCAGCAGCGCAAAAGGGGGCGAGCAGTTCTTC.

Only a few counts were recorded for this clone. The chain uses TRBV5-1 and TRBJ2-2; 9 bases are shared with TRBD2. The CDR3 loop spans 20 amino acids. J lost 3 bases, V lost 4 bases, and 19 bases had no gene match. The V gene's germline CDR1 is SGHRS and CDR2 YFSETQ. The CDR3 sequence: CASSQILAGATKSDTGELFF. CDR3 coding DNA: TGCGCCAGCAGCCAAATATTAGCGGGAGCCACTAAGAGCGACACCGGGGAGCTGTTTTTT.

The chain recombines TRBV2 with TRBJ1-1; TRBD1 matches 8 bases. This CDR3 region has 15 residues. V trimming: 2 bases; J trimming: 11 bases; junction bases outside the gene matches: 13. In germline, CDR1 is SNHLY, CDR2 FYNNEI. In nucleotides, the CDR3 is TGTGCCAGCAGTGAACAGGGAGGACAGGGTAGTCTGGCTTTCTTT. It yields the protein CASSEQGGQGSLAFF.

The chain joins TRBV11-3 to TRBJ2-3; TRBD2 matches at 12 bases. Germline V gene sequence: CDR1 SGHNT, CDR2 YENEEA. V was pared by 5 bases and J by 2 bases, with 5 bases of the junction left unmatched. This CDR3 spans 16 amino acids. CDR3 sequence: CASSAGLAGITDTQYF. CDR3 DNA sequence: TGTGCCAGCAGCGCCGGACTAGCGGGGATCACAGATACGCAGTATTTT.

J is TRBJ1-1 and V is TRBV27; 9 positions agree with TRBD1. Germline loops: CDR1 MNHEY, CDR2 SMNVEV (reference sequence). J was trimmed by 0 bases and V by 4 bases; bases with no gene match: 3. This CDR3 has 15 residues. CDR3 coding DNA: TGTGCCAGCAGTTCGGGGACAGGGCTGAACACTGAAGCTTTCTTT. This encodes CASSSGTGLNTEAFF.

The chain couples TRBV5-1 to TRBJ2-1; 12 nucleotides match TRBD2. V shed 0 bases, J shed 5 bases, and the junction held 3 bases outside the gene matches. Per the germline V gene, CDR1 is SGHRS and CDR2 is YFSETQ. This CDR3 has 16 residues. CDR3 in amino acids: CASSLGLAGVDNEQFF. CDR3 coding DNA: TGCGCCAGCAGCTTGGGACTAGCGGGAGTAGACAATGAGCAGTTCTTC. The variable domain in full, with the rest retrieved from reference TRBV5-1 and TRBJ2-1, is KAGVTQTPRYLIKTRGQQVTLSCSPISGHRSVSWYQQTPGQGLQFLFEYFSETQRNKGNFPGRFSGRQFSNSRSEMNVSTLELGDSALYLCASSLGLAGVDNEQFFGPGTRLTVL.

This chain joins TRBV24-1 and TRBJ2-5, with a possible D match to TRBD1 (6 bases). V shed 1 base and J shed 4 bases, with 9 bases lying between them. This CDR3 contains 14 residues. Per germline, CDR1 KGHDR and CDR2 SFDVKD. CDR3 loop: CATSDLEQGETQYF. The CDR3 bases are TGTGCCACCAGTGATTTAGAACAGGGAGAGACCCAGTACTTC.

The chain employs TRBV14 and TRBJ1-1; possibly TRBD1 for D (6 bases). This CDR3 has 13 amino acids. V lost 6 bases and J 2 bases, leaving 10 bases between the germline ends. Germline V CDR1 and CDR2: SGHDN, FVKESK. The CDR3: CASSRTENTEAFF. Written as DNA, the CDR3 is TGTGCCAGCAGTCGGACAGAAAACACTGAAGCTTTCTTT.

This clone appeared a single time. The V call is TRBV13, the J call TRBJ1-2; 7 nucleotides match TRBD1. The CDR3 consists of 16 residues. Germline assignment: CDR1 PRHDT and CDR2 FYEKMQ (reference sequence). The V gene end was trimmed by 0 bases and the J gene end by 3 bases; junction bases not matched to a gene: 7. CDR3 protein: CASSLGLEGAYYGYTF. CDR3 bases: TGTGCCAGCAGCTTAGGCCTCGAGGGGGCGTACTATGGCTACACCTTC.

The count of this clone is one. The chain uses TRBV12-5 and TRBJ1-2, with D hard to call. The CDR3 totals 14 residues. The V gene's germline CDR1 is LGHNT and CDR2 FRNRAP. Trimming removed 2 bases at V and 5 bases at J, with 12 bases between. The CDR3 DNA reads TGTGCTAGTGGTTTGTCGGGGTTGTTTTATGGCTACACCTTC. It specifies CASGLSGLFYGYTF.

This clone occurred once. The chain uses TRBV25-1 and TRBJ1-2; D uncertain. This CDR3 spans 13 amino acids. V lost 2 bases and J lost 8, with 12 bases in between. Germline V lookup: CDR1 MGHDK, CDR2 SYGVNS. This CDR3 is CASSESTLIGYTF. CDR3 DNA sequence: TGTGCCAGCAGTGAAAGCACACTAATCGGCTACACCTTC.

Here the CDR3 DNA reads TGTGCCACCAGTGATTCGGACAGCTACGGCTACACCTTC. Translated, it gives CATSDSDSYGYTF. The chain employs TRBV24-1 and TRBJ1-2; tentative D call: TRBD1 (6 bases). The CDR3 sequence is 13 residues long. From germline, CDR1 is KGHDR and CDR2 SFDVKD. The V end lost 2 bases, the J end lost 8 bases, and 11 bases lay between the germline ends.

The chain joins TRBV12-3 or TRBV12-4 to TRBJ1-1, with D possibly TRBD1 on 6 matching bases. The CDR3 runs to 12 residues. The ends were cut back, 5 bases at V and 11 bases at J, with 15 bases in the middle. CDR3 DNA sequence: TGTGCCAGCAGTCACGGGACATTTTTCGCTTTCTTT. Encoded protein: CASSHGTFFAFF.

This clone was counted a single time. V and J are TRBV30 and TRBJ1-2; TRBD1 might be the D (6 bases). From germline, CDR1 is GTSNPN and CDR2 SVGIG (reference sequence). Trimming removed 0 bases at V and 2 bases at J, with 13 bases between. The CDR3 covers 15 residues. CDR3: CAWSVRTAANYGYTF. In DNA form, the CDR3 reads TGTGCCTGGAGTGTACGGACAGCCGCGAACTATGGCTACACCTTC. The entire variable domain, with the rest obtained from reference TRBV30 and TRBJ1-2, is as follows: SQTIHQWPATLVQPVGSPLSLECTVEGTSNPNLYWYRQAAGRGLQLLFYSVGIGQISSEVPQNLSASRPQDRQFILSSKKLLLSDSGFYLCAWSVRTAANYGYTFGSGTRLTVV.

The CDR3 protein is CASSPRQEANYGYTF. The CDR3 DNA follows: TGTGCCAGCAGTCCCCGACAGGAAGCTAACTATGGCTACACCTTC. The chain combines TRBV2 with TRBJ1-2; a weak D match, TRBD1 (6 bases). Germline assignment: CDR1 SNHLY and CDR2 FYNNEI. The CDR3 runs 15 residues. V lost 5 bases to trimming and J lost 0 bases, with 13 bases between them.

V is TRBV5-8 and J is TRBJ1-3; D gene unclear. This CDR3 region has 16 residues. V lost 1 base and J lost 0, with 11 bases in between. The germline CDR1 and CDR2 sequences are SGHTS and YDEGEE. The CDR3 region is CASSLPLIFSGNTIYF. In DNA, the CDR3 is TGTGCCAGCAGCTTGCCCTTAATTTTCTCTGGAAACACCATATATTTT.

V is TRBV5-6 and J is TRBJ2-2; TRBD2 matches 11 bases. V dropped 5 bases and J dropped 3; count of bases not matched to a gene: 6. Germline values: CDR1 SGHDT, CDR2 YYEEEE. The CDR3 is made up of 16 amino acids. The CDR3 DNA reads as TGTGCCAGCAGACATGGGACTAGCGGAGACACCGGGGAGCTGTTTTTT. It yields the protein CASRHGTSGDTGELFF. The whole variable domain, remainder taken from reference TRBV5-6 and TRBJ2-2, is DAGVTQSPTHLIKTRGQQVTLRCSPKSGHDTVSWYQQALGQGPQFIFQYYEEEERQRGNFPDRFSGHQFPNYSSELNVNALLLGDSALYLCASRHGTSGDTGELFFGEGSRLTVL.